This TCR beta chain was recovered during a study of T cells in Graves' hyperthyroidism and ophthalmopathy. As for this clonotype: A much larger clonotype is one base distant, so this may be a read error.

V lost 2 bases, J lost 0 bases, and 11 bases lay in between. Germline V gives CDR1 MNHEY, CDR2 SVGEGT. The length of the CDR3 is 16 residues. Using RNA transcripts as the source, TCR beta CDR3 regions were amplified. The HTBI set primed first-round TCR CDR3 RT-PCR. From the multiplex PCR reads, TCRdb called clonotypes with MiXCR, one entry per CDR3 protein. The top ten hold 6.5% to 9% of the sample, which has some 570,000 distinct CDR3 sequences, more than 13% seen once. Sample: blood. The chain employs TRBV6-2 or TRBV6-3 and TRBJ2-1; D not resolved. This clonotype was sampled from a woman aged 18-29 years with Graves' ophthalmopathy. CDR3 in amino acids: CASSYPLMSSYNEQFF. CDR3 sequence (DNA): TGTGCCAGCAGTTACCCTTTGATGAGCTCCTACAATGAGCAGTTCTTC.